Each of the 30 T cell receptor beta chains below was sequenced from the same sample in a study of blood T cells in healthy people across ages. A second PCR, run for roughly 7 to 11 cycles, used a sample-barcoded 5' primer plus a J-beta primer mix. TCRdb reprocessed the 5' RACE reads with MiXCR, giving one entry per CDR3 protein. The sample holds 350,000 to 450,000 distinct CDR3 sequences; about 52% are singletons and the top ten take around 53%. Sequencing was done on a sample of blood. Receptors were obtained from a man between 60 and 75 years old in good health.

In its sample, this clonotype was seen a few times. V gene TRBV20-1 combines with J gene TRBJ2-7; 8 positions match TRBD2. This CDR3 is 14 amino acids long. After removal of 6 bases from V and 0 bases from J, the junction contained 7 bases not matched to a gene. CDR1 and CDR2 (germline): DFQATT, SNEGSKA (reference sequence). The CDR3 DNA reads TGCAGTGCCTTCTACGCGGGGGGCTCCTACGAGCAGTACTTC. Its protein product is CSAFYAGGSYEQYF.

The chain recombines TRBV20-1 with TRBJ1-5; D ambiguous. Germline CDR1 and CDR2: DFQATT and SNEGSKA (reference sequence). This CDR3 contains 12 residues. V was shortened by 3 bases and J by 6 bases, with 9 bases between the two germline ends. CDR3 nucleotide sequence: TGCAGTGCTAGTCCCCAGAGTCAGCCCCAGCATTTT. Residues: CSASPQSQPQHF.

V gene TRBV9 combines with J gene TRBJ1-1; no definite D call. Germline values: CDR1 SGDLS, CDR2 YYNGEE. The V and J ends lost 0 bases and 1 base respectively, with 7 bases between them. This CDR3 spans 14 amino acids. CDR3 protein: CASSVGWGNTEAFF. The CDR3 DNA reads TGTGCCAGCAGCGTAGGTTGGGGGAACACTGAAGCTTTCTTT. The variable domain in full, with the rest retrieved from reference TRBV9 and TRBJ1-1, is DSGVTQTPKHLITATGQRVTLRCSPRSGDLSVYWYQQSLDQGLQFLIQYYNGEERAKGNILERFSAQQFPDLHSELNLSSLELGDSALYFCASSVGWGNTEAFFGQGTRLTVV.

The CDR3 DNA follows: TGTGCCAGCAGTTACACGGGGGAGGGCCGGGATACGCAGTATTTT. It encodes CASSYTGEGRDTQYF. V usage is TRBV6-5 and J usage is TRBJ2-3, with 7 bases aligning to TRBD2. The CDR3 has 15 amino acids. The ends lost 2 bases at V and 6 bases at J; junction bases unmatched: 8. CDR1 is MNHEY, CDR2 SVGAGI, per germline.

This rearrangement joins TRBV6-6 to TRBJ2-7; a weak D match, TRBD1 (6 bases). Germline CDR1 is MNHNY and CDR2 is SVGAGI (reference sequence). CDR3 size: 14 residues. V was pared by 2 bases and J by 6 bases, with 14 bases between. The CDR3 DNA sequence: TGTGCCAGCAGTTACAACAGGGAGAGTTCCGAGCAGTACTTC. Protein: CASSYNRESSEQYF.

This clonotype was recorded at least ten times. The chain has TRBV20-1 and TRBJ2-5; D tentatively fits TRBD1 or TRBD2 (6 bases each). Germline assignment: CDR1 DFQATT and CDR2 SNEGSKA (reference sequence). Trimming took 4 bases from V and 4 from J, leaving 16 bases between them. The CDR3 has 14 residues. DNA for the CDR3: TGCAGTGCTACAAAAGCTGGAGGGGGAGAGACCCAGTACTTC. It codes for CSATKAGGGETQYF.

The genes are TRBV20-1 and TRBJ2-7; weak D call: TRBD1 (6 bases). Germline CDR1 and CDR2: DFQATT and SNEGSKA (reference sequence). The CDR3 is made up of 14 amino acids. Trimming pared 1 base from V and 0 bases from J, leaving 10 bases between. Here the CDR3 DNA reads TGCAGTGCTAGAGGACAGGTGAGCTCCTACGAGCAGTACTTC. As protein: CSARGQVSSYEQYF.

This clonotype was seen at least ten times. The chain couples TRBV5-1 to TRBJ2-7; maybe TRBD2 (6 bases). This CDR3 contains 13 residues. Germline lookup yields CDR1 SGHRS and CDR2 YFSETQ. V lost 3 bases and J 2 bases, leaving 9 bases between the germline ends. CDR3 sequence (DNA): TGCGCCAGCAGCTCCGGGGGAGCCTACGAGCAGTACTTC. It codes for CASSSGGAYEQYF.

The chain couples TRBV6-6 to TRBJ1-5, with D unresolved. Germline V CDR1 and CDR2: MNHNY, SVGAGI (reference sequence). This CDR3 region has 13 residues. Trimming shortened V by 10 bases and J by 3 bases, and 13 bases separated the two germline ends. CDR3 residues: CATGEGVNQPQHF. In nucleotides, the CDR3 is TGTGCCACTGGGGAGGGCGTCAATCAGCCCCAGCATTTT.

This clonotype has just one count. The CDR3 is CSARPSGQGGYGYTF. The CDR3 bases are TGCAGTGCTAGACCTTCGGGACAGGGTGGCTATGGCTACACCTTC. The chain joins TRBV20-1 to TRBJ1-2, with 9 bases fitting TRBD1. This CDR3 spans 15 amino acids. Trimming at V came to 2 bases and at J to 4 bases, leaving 8 bases not matched to a gene. Germline CDR1 DFQATT, CDR2 SNEGSKA (reference sequence).

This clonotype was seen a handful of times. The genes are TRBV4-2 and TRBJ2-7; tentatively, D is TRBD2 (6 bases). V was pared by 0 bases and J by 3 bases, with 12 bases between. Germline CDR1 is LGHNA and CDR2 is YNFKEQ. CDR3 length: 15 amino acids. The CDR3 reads CASSQDYGSYYEQYF. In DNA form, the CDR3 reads TGTGCCAGCAGCCAAGATTACGGGAGCTACTACGAGCAGTACTTC.

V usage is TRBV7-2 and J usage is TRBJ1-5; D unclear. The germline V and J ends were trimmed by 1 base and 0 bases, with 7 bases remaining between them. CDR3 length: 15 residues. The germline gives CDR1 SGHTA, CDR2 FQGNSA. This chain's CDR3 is CASSLESFSNQPQHF. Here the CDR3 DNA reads TGTGCCAGCAGCTTAGAGTCCTTTAGCAATCAGCCCCAGCATTTT.

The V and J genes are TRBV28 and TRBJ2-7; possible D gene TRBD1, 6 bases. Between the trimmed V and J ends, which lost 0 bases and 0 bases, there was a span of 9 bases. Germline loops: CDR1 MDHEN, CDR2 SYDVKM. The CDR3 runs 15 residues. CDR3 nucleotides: TGTGCCAGCAGTTTATGGGGGGCCCGCTCCTACGAGCAGTACTTC. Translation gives CASSLWGARSYEQYF.

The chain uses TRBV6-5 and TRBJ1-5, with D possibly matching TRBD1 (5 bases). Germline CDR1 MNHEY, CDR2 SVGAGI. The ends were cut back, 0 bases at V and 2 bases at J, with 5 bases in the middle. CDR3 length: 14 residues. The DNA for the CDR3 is TGTGCCAGCAGTTACTCGGGGGGCAATCAGCCCCAGCATTTT. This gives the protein CASSYSGGNQPQHF.

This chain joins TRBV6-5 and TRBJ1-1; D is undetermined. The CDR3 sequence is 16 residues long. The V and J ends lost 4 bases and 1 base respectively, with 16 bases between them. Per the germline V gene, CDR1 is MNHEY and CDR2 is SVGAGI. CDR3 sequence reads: CASSSLIGPSNTEAFF. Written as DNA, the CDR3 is TGTGCCAGCAGTTCCCTCATCGGGCCCTCGAACACTGAAGCTTTCTTT.

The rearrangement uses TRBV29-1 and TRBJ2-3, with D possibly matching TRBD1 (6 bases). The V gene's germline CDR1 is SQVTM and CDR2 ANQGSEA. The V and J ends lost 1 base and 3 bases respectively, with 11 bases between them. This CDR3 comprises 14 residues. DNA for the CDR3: TGCAGCGTTGAAGGGGGGCCCAGTACAGATACGCAGTATTTT. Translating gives CSVEGGPSTDTQYF.

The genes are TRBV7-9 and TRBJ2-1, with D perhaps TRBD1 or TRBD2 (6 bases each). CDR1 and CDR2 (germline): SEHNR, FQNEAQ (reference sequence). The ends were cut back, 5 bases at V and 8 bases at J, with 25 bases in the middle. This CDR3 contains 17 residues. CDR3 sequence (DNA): TGTGCCAGCAGCCCCCCCACCGGCAGGTCTGGGGGGCATGAGCAGTTCTTC. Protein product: CASSPPTGRSGGHEQFF.

CDR3 sequence: CAWRSGPGPYEQYF. The CDR3, as DNA: TGTGCCTGGAGATCCGGGCCAGGCCCCTACGAGCAGTACTTC. This chain joins TRBV30 and TRBJ2-7; no definite D call. This CDR3 spans 14 amino acids. From germline, CDR1 is GTSNPN and CDR2 SVGIG (reference sequence). Deletions cut 3 bases from V and 2 bases from J, with 14 bases between.

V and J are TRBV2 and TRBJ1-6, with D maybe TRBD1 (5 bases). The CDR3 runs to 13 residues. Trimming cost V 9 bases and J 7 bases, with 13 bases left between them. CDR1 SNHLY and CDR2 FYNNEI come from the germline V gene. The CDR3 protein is CASWETVNSPLHF. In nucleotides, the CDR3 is TGTGCCAGTTGGGAGACAGTAAATTCACCCCTCCACTTT.

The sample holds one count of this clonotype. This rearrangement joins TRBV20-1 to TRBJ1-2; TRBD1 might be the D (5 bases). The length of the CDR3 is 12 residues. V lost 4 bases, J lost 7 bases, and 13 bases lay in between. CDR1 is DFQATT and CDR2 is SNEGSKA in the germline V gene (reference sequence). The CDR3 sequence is CSAIQGISGYTF. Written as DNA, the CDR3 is TGCAGTGCTATCCAGGGAATAAGTGGCTACACCTTC.

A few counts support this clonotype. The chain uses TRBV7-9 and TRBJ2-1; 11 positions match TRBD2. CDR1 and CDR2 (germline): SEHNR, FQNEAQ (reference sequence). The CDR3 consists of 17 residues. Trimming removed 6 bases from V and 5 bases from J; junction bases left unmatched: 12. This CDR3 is CASRGLAGGPRDNEQFF. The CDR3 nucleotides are TGTGCCAGCAGGGGTTTAGCGGGAGGGCCTAGGGACAATGAGCAGTTCTTC.

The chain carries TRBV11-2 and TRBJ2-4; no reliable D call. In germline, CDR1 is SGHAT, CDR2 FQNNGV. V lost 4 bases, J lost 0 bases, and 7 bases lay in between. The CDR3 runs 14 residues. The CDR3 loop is CASSSIIAKNIQYF. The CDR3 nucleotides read TGTGCCAGCAGCTCAATTATAGCCAAAAACATTCAGTACTTC.

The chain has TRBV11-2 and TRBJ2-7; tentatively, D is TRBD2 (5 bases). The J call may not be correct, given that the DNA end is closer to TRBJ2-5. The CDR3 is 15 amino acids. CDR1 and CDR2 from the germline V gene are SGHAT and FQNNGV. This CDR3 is CASSLGTPEGETQYF. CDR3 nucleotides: TGTGCCAGCAGCTTAGGGACTCCCGAGGGAGAGACCCAGTACTTC.

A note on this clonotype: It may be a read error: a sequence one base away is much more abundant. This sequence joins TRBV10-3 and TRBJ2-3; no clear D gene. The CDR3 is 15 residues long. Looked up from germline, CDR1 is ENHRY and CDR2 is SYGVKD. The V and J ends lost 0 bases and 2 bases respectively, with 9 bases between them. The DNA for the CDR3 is TGTGCCATCAGTGAGTCGGGCCGGTACACAGATACGCAGTATTTT. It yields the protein CAISESGRYTDTQYF.

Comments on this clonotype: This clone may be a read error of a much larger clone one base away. Here the CDR3 DNA reads TGTGTCAGCAGCTTAGCGCAGGCAGCTACCTGGAATAATGAGCAGTTCTTC. Protein: CVSSLAQAATWNNEQFF. The gene calls are TRBV7-6 and TRBJ2-1, with D perhaps matching TRBD2 (5 bases). This CDR3 is 17 amino acids long. Germline CDR1 reads SGHVS; CDR2 reads FNYEAQ.

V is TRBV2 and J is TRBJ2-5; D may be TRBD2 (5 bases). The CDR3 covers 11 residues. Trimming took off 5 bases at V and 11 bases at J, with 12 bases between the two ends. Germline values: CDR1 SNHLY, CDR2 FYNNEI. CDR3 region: CASSSSWEQYF. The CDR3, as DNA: TGTGCCAGCAGTTCATCGTGGGAGCAGTACTTC.

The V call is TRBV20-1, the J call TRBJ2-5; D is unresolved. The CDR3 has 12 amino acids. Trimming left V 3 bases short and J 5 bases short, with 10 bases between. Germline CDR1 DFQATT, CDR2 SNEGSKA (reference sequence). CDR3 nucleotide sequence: TGCAGTGCTAGGGTCCAGGAGGAGACCCAGTACTTC. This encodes CSARVQEETQYF.

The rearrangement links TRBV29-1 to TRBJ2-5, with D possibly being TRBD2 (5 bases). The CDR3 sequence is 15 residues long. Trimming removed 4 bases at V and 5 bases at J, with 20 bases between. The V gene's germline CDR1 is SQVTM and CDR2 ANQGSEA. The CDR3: CSVAPRTRRYETQYF. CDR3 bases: TGCAGCGTTGCCCCCAGGACTCGGCGGTACGAGACCCAGTACTTC.

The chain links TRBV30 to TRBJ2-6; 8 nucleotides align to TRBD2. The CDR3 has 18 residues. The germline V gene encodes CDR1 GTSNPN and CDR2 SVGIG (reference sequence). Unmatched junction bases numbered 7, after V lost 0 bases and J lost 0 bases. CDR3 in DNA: TGTGCCTGGAGTGTACACGCGGGAGGCCCCTCTGGGGCCAACGTCCTGACTTTC. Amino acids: CAWSVHAGGPSGANVLTF.

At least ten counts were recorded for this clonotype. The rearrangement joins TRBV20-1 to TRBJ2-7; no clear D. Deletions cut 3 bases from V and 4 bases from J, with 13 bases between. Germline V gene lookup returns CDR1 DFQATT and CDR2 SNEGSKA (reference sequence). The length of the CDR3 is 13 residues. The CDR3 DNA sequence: TGCAGTGCTAGTCTGGACGGACGATACGAGCAGTACTTC. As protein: CSASLDGRYEQYF.